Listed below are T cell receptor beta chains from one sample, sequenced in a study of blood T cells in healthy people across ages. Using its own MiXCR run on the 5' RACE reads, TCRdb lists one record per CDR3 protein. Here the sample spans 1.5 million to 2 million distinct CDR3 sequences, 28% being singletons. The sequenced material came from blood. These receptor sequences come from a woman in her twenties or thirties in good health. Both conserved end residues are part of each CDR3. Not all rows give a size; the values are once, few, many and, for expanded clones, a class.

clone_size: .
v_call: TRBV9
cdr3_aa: CACSQSDSNQPQHF

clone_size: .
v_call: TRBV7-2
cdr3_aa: CASSLSGQGNGYTF

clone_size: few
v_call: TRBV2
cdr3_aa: CASSEAVSGRNEQVF

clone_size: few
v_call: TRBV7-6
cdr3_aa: CASSLGPSGGNEQFF

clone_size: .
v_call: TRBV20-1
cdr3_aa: CSAVETWKSGGETQYF

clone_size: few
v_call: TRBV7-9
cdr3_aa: CASTVRDWGDEQYF

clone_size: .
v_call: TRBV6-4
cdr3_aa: CASSDPGQINEKLFF

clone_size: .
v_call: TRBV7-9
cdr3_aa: CASSSPRGANTGELFF

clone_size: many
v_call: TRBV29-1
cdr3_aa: CSVGTEGFGYTF

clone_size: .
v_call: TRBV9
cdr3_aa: CSSTPTDTGELFF

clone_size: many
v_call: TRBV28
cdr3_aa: CASTVLAGGPDTQYF

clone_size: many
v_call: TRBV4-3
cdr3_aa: CASSQDKDLYEQYF

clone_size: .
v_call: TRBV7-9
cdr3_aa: CASSPYRGMNTEAFF

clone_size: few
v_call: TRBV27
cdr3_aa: CASSSRGRGSSYEQYF

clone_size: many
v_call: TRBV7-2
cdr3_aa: CASSSRRGRDGELFF

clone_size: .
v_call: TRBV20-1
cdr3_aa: CSATSSGRAKETQYF

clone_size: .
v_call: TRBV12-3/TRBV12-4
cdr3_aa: CASLRDRGPAGELFF

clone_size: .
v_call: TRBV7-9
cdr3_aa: CASSYHELGGAGSPLHF

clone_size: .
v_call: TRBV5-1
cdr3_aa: CASSLDRPLGNEQFF

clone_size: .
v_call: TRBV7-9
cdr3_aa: CASSLGQGAGKNIQYF

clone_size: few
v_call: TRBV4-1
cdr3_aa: CASSHASGTGDEKLFF

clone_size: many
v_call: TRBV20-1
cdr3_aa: CSARDPPRRGYTF

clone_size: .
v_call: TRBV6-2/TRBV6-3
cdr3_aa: CASNTGASSYEQYF

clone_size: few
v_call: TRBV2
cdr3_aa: CAREGTGRNEQYF

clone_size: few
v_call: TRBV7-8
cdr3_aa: CASSKGLAGAAYEQYF

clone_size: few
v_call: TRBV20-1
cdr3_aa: CSARGILALQETQYF

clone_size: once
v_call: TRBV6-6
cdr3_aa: CASSSSDRVDEQYF

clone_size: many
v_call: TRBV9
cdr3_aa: CASSLQGSGETQYF

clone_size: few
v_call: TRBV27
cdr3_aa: CASSAPGQGSPLHF

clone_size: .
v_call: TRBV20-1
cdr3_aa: CSVRSGTKTNRPQHF

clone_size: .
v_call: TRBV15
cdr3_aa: CATSRVTGSVADTQYF

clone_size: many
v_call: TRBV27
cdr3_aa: CASSEGSLAVSSYNEQFF

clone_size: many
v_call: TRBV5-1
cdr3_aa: CASSWVPGPTYEQYF

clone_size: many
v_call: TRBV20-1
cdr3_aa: CSARGGGRASYDQYF

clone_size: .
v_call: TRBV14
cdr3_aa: CASSQVGYQSYNEQFF

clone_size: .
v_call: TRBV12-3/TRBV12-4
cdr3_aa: CASSPILAGDYERYF

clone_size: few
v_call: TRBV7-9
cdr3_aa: CASSLAWDSPYEQYF

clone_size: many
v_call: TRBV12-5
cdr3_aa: CASGLDRDTYNSPLHF

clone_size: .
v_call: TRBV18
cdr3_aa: CTSSTTQGGSYNEQFF